These 17 T cell receptor beta chains came from one sample sequenced in a study of identical twins. A single record per CDR3 protein comes from TCRdb applying MiXCR to the 5' RACE reads. The sample lists 690,000 or so distinct CDR3 sequences, 8.6% occurring once. Another study also made use of these data, one on yellow fever vaccine responses in identical twins.

Material: PBMCs. These receptors came from a woman between 18 and 30 years old in good health.

This clonotype came up a few times. The genes are TRBV4-2 and TRBJ2-5; 10 nucleotides line up with TRBD1. Germline CDR1 LGHNA, CDR2 YNFKEQ. The V gene end was trimmed by 2 bases and the J gene end by 1 base; junction bases not matched to a gene: 7. The CDR3 runs to 17 residues. The CDR3 region has the DNA TGTGCCAGCAGCCAATACGGGGGACAGGGGCGCCAAGAGACCCAGTACTTC. Its translation: CASSQYGGQGRQETQYF.

This clonotype was counted at least ten times. This chain uses TRBV4-3 with TRBJ2-7; D is unresolved. Per germline, CDR1 LGHNA and CDR2 YSLEER. V gave up 0 bases and J gave up 3 bases, with 12 bases separating them. The CDR3 runs to 15 residues. DNA for the CDR3: TGCGCCAGCAGCCAAGATCGGCAGAACCTCTACGAGCAGTACTTC. Its translation: CASSQDRQNLYEQYF.

The sample holds a few counts of this clonotype. The chain links TRBV20-1 to TRBJ2-1, with 9 bases matching TRBD1. The CDR3 is 15 residues long. Germline V CDR1 and CDR2: DFQATT, SNEGSKA (reference sequence). V was clipped by 0 bases and J by 6 bases; unmatched bases: 6. The CDR3 DNA reads as TGCAGTGCTAGAGATCCCGGGACAGGGCTCAATGAGCAGTTCTTC. This gives the protein CSARDPGTGLNEQFF.

This clonotype was recorded many times. One end of the junction fails to match germline, which may point to a read error. The chain combines TRBV7-7 with TRBJ2-1; perhaps TRBD1 as D (6 bases). This CDR3 has 13 residues. Per the germline V gene, CDR1 is SSHAT and CDR2 is FNYEAQ (reference sequence). The CDR3, as DNA: TGTGCTAGCAGCTTAGCCACAGGGAATGAGCAGTTCTTC. This codes for CASSLATGNEQFF.

This clonotype was counted a few times. This rearrangement joins TRBV4-3 to TRBJ2-7; the D is unclear. Germline assignment: CDR1 LGHNA and CDR2 YSLEER. This CDR3 contains 14 residues. The V and J ends lost 0 bases and 2 bases respectively, with 8 bases between them. CDR3 residues: CASSQDRQAYEQYF. The CDR3 DNA follows: TGCGCCAGCAGCCAAGATCGGCAGGCCTACGAGCAGTACTTC.

The chain links TRBV7-8 to TRBJ2-1; 10 bases align to TRBD1. V lost 5 bases and J lost 7; bases outside the gene matches: 8. The CDR3 runs to 15 residues. Germline values: CDR1 SGHVS, CDR2 FQNEAQ. The CDR3 DNA follows: TGTGCCAGCAGCACGCGACAGGGGGCTTTTAATGAGCAGTTCTTC. It yields the protein CASSTRQGAFNEQFF.

This clonotype was observed at least ten times. The rearrangement joins TRBV29-1 to TRBJ2-7, with D unresolved. CDR1 and CDR2 (germline): SQVTM, ANQGSEA. CDR3 length: 13 residues. Between the trimmed V and J ends, which lost 4 bases and 0 bases, there was a span of 10 bases. The CDR3 DNA reads as TGCAGCGTTGTAGGCAGGTTCTCCTACGAGCAGTACTTC. As protein: CSVVGRFSYEQYF.

This clonotype came up a few times. The J gene is TRBJ2-1, the V gene TRBV7-2, with a weak D call TRBD1 (6 bases). This CDR3 region has 18 residues. CDR1 is SGHTA, CDR2 FQGNSA, per germline. The V end was cut by 3 bases, the J end by 1 base, with 19 bases between. The CDR3 region is CASSLAGDYFRSYNEQFF. The CDR3 DNA reads as TGTGCCAGCAGCTTGGCAGGGGATTATTTCAGATCCTACAATGAGCAGTTCTTC.

This clonotype was seen more than once but under ten times. The chain is built from TRBV28 and TRBJ1-1; D possibly corresponds to TRBD1 (5 bases). V dropped 7 bases and J dropped 1 base, with 16 bases sitting between them. The CDR3 is 15 residues long. Germline lookup yields CDR1 MDHEN and CDR2 SYDVKM. CDR3 nucleotides: TGTGCCAGCAATTGGGTCGGGGACGAGAACACTGAAGCTTTCTTT. Protein: CASNWVGDENTEAFF.

The gene calls are TRBV24-1 and TRBJ1-1; D might be TRBD1 (5 bases). Germline V gives CDR1 KGHDR, CDR2 SFDVKD. V lost 3 bases to trimming and J lost 11 bases, with 21 bases between them. The CDR3 is 15 amino acids. CDR3 coding DNA: TGTGCCACCAGTGATGGGGACGGCCGAGCACCCCGGGCTTTCTTT. This sequence encodes CATSDGDGRAPRAFF.

This clonotype was recorded a few times. V gene TRBV27 combines with J gene TRBJ1-5; D unresolved. CDR3 length equals 14 residues. Germline V CDR1 and CDR2: MNHEY, SMNVEV (reference sequence). Trimming removed 7 bases at V and 3 bases at J, with 13 bases between. The CDR3 DNA sequence: TGTGCCAGCAAGGGCCTTAGGGCCAATCAGCCCCAGCATTTT. This codes for CASKGLRANQPQHF.

Only a few counts were recorded for this clonotype. The V and J genes are TRBV20-1 and TRBJ2-5; 11 nucleotides line up with TRBD2. The CDR3 length is 15 residues. V lost 6 bases and J lost 7; bases outside the gene matches: 13. Per germline, CDR1 DFQATT and CDR2 SNEGSKA (reference sequence). DNA of the CDR3: TGCAGTGCCATACTAGCGGGGGCGCCCAAGGGGACCCAGTACTTC. Amino acid sequence: CSAILAGAPKGTQYF.

This clonotype has at least ten counts. The chain recombines TRBV28 with TRBJ1-1; 9 positions agree with TRBD1. CDR1 and CDR2 from the germline V gene are MDHEN and SYDVKM. The ends lost 6 bases at V and 3 bases at J; junction bases unmatched: 2. The CDR3 spans 13 residues. CDR3 DNA sequence: TGTGCCAGCAGGCGGACAGGGGACACTGAAGCTTTCTTT. Translating gives CASRRTGDTEAFF.

This chain uses TRBV24-1 with TRBJ2-3; D unclear. This CDR3 has 14 residues. Trimming took 3 bases from V and 0 from J, leaving 6 bases between them. CDR1 is KGHDR and CDR2 is SFDVKD in the germline V gene. As DNA, the CDR3 is TGTGCCACCAGTGATCGGTCCAGCACAGATACGCAGTATTTT. It yields the protein CATSDRSSTDTQYF.

This chain joins TRBV30 and TRBJ2-3; a weak D match, TRBD2 (6 bases). The CDR3 spans 15 residues. Germline CDR1 and CDR2: GTSNPN and SVGIG (reference sequence). Between the trimmed V and J ends, which lost 0 bases and 3 bases, there was a span of 13 bases. CDR3 coding DNA: TGTGCCTGGAGTGTGGGGGTAGCGGAGACAGATACGCAGTATTTT. Its translation is CAWSVGVAETDTQYF.

This clonotype was observed a few times. V usage is TRBV10-3 and J usage is TRBJ2-7; 8 bases are shared with TRBD2. The ends lost 5 bases at V and 6 bases at J; junction bases unmatched: 9. The length of the CDR3 is 14 residues. The germline CDR1 and CDR2 sequences are ENHRY and SYGVKD. The CDR3 sequence: CAISPGLGASEQYF. The CDR3 DNA reads TGTGCCATCAGTCCGGGACTAGGGGCCTCCGAGCAGTACTTC.

This clonotype was counted only a few times. The V call is TRBV7-9, the J call TRBJ1-5, with D perhaps TRBD1 (6 bases). The CDR3 extends over 16 amino acids. Trimming pared 1 base from V and 2 bases from J, leaving 12 bases between. Germline lookup yields CDR1 SEHNR and CDR2 FQNEAQ (reference sequence). The CDR3 reads CASSLGRAGGNQPQHF. CDR3 bases: TGTGCCAGCAGCTTAGGCAGGGCAGGGGGCAATCAGCCCCAGCATTTT. Using reference TRBV7-9 and TRBJ1-5 for the parts outside the CDR3, the full variable domain is DTGVSQNPRHKITKRGQNVTFRCDPISEHNRLYWYRQTLGQGPEFLTYFQNEAQLEKSRLLSDRFSAERPKGSFSTLEIQRTEQGDSAMYLCASSLGRAGGNQPQHFGDGTRLSIL.